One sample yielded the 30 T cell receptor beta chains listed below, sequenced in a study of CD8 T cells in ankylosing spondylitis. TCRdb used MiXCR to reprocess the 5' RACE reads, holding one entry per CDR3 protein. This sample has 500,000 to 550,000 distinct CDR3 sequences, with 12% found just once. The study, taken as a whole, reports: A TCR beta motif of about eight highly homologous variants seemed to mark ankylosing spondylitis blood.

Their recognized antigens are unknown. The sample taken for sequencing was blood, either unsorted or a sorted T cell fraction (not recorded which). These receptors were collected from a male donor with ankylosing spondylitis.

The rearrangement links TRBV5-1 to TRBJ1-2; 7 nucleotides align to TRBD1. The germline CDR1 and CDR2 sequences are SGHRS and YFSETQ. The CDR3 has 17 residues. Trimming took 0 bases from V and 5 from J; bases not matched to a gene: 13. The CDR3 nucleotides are TGCGCCAGCAGCTTGGGGCAGGGGGATGCGGAGTTTTATGGCTACACCTTC. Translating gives CASSLGQGDAEFYGYTF.

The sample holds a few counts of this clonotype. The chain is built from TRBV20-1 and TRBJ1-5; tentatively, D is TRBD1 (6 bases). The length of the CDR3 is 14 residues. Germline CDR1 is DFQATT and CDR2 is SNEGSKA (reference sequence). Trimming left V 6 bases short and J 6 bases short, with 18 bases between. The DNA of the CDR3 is TGCAGTGCCCCAAGGGGGGCTGGGTCTCAGCCCCAGCATTTT. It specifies CSAPRGAGSQPQHF.

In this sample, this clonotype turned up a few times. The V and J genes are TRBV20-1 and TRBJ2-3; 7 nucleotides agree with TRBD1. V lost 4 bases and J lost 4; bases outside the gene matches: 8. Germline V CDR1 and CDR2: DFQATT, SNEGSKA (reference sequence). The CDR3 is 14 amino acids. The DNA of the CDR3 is TGCAGTGCTATAACAGGGGTCAAAGCAGATACGCAGTATTTT. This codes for CSAITGVKADTQYF.

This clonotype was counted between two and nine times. The CDR3 reads CSARDRRVNQPQHF. As DNA, the CDR3 is TGCAGTGCTAGAGATCGGCGCGTCAATCAGCCCCAGCATTTT. The V and J genes are TRBV20-1 and TRBJ1-5; D ambiguous. Germline CDR1 is DFQATT and CDR2 is SNEGSKA (reference sequence). This CDR3 has 14 residues. V was cut by 0 bases and J by 3 bases, with 9 bases left in between.

This CDR3 reads CASSESPRYTF. The CDR3, as DNA: TGTGCCAGCAGTGAAAGCCCCCGTTACACCTTC. This rearrangement joins TRBV2 to TRBJ1-2; D is undetermined. V was shortened by 2 bases and J by 11 bases, with 9 bases between the two germline ends. CDR3 size: 11 residues. Germline-derived CDR1 and CDR2 are SNHLY and FYNNEI.

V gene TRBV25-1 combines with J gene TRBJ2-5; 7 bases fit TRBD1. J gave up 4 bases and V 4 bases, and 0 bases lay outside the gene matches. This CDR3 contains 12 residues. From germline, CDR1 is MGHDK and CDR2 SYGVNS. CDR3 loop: CASSGTGETQYF. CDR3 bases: TGTGCCAGCAGTGGGACAGGAGAGACCCAGTACTTC.

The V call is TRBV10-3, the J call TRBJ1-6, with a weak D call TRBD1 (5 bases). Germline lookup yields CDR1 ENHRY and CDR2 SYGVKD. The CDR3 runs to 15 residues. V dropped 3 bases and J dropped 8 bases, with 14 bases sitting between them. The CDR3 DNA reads TGTGCCATCAGTGACTCGCAGGGTGTCGATTCACCCCTCCACTTT. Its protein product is CAISDSQGVDSPLHF.

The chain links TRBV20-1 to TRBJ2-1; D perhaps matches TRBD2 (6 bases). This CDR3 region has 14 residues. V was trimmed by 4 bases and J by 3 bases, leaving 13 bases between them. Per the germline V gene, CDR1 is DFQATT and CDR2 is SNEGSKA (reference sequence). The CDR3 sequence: CSATPSGSYNEQFF. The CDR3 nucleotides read TGCAGTGCTACCCCTTCCGGGAGCTACAATGAGCAGTTCTTC.

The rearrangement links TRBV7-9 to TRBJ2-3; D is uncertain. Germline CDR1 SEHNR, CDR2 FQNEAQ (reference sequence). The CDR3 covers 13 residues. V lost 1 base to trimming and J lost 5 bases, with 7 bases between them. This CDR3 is CASSLVSGDTQYF. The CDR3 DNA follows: TGTGCCAGCAGCTTAGTTTCGGGAGATACGCAGTATTTT.

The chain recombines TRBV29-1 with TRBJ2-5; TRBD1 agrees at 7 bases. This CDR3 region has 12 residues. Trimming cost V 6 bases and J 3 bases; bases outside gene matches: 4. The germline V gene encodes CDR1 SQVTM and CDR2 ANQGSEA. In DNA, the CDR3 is TGCAGCGTGAGGACAGGAAAAGAGACCCAGTACTTC. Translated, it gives CSVRTGKETQYF.

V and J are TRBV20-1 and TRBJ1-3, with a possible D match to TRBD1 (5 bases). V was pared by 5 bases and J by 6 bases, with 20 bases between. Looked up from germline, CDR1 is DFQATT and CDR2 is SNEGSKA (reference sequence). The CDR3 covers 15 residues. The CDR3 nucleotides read TGCAGTGCTCCACACTGGTTAGGGGTCGAAAACACCATATATTTT. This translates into CSAPHWLGVENTIYF.

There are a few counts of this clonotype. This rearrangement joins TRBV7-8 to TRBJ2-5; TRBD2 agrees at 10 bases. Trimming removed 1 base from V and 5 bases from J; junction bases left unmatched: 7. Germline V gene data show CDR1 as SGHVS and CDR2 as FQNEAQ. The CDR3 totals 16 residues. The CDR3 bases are TGTGCCAGCAGCTTAGGGGTAGCGGGAGGTCCGGAGACCCAGTACTTC. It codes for CASSLGVAGGPETQYF.

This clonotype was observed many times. The CDR3 DNA sequence: TGCAGTGCTAGTGGGGACACAGATACGCAGTATTTT. Protein product: CSASGDTDTQYF. The chain is built from TRBV20-1 and TRBJ2-3, with unresolved D. Germline loops: CDR1 DFQATT, CDR2 SNEGSKA (reference sequence). CDR3 length equals 12 residues. V dropped 3 bases and J dropped 2 bases, with 6 bases sitting between them.

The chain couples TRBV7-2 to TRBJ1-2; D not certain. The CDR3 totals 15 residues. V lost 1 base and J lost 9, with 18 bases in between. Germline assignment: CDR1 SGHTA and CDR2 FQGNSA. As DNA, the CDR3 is TGTGCCAGCAGCTTAGATCGGCCGGCCCAATCTAGCTACACCTTC. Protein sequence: CASSLDRPAQSSYTF.

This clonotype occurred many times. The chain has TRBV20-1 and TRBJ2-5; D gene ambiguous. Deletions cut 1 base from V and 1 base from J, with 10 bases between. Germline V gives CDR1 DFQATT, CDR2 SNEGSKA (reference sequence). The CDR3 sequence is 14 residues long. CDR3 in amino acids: CSARGRGIQETQYF. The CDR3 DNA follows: TGCAGTGCTAGAGGGCGCGGAATCCAAGAGACCCAGTACTTC.

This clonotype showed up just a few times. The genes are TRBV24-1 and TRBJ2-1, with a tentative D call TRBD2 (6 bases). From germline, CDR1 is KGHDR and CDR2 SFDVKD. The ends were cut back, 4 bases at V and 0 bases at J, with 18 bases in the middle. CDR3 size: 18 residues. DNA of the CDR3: TGTGCCACCAGTGAAAGGCGGGGATGGGGGAGCTCCTACAATGAGCAGTTCTTC. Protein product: CATSERRGWGSSYNEQFF.

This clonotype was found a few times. The CDR3 sequence is CASSLASDGNYEQYF. CDR3 sequence (DNA): TGTGCCAGCAGCTTAGCTTCGGACGGGAACTACGAGCAGTACTTC. V gene TRBV7-9 combines with J gene TRBJ2-7; a weak D match, TRBD2 (5 bases). The CDR3 runs to 15 residues. The V gene's germline CDR1 is SEHNR and CDR2 FQNEAQ (reference sequence). V was shortened by 0 bases and J by 3 bases, with 12 bases between the two germline ends.

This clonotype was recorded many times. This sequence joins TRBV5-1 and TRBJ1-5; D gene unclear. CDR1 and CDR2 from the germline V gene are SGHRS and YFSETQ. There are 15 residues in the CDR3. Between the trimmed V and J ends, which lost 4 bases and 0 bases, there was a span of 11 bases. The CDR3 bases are TGCGCCAGCAGCCCCGGACCGATTAGCAATCAGCCCCAGCATTTT. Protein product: CASSPGPISNQPQHF.

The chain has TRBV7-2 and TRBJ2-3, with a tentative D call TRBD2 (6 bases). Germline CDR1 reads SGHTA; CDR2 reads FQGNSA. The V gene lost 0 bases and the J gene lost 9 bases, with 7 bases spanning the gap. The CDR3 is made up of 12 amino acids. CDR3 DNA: TGTGCCAGCAGCTTAGCACGGGGGACGCAGTATTTT. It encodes CASSLARGTQYF. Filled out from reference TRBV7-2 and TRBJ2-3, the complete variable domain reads GAGVSQSPSNKVTEKGKDVELRCDPISGHTALYWYRQSLGQGLEFLIYFQGNSAPDKSGLPSDRFSAERTGGSVSTLTIQRTQQEDSAVYLCASSLARGTQYFGPGTRLTVL.

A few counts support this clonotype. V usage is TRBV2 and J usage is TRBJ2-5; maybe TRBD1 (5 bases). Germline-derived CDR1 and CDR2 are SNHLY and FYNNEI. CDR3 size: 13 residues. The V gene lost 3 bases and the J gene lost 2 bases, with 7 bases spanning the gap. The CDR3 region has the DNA TGTGCCAGCAGTGAGACAGTTCAAGAGACCCAGTACTTC. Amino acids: CASSETVQETQYF.

The CDR3 sequence: CASSWTSGRNQETQYF. CDR3 nucleotides: TGTGCCAGCAGCTGGACTAGCGGGAGGAACCAAGAGACCCAGTACTTC. This chain uses TRBV7-9 with TRBJ2-5; 14 nucleotides agree with TRBD2. This CDR3 contains 16 residues. Germline V gene lookup returns CDR1 SEHNR and CDR2 FQNEAQ (reference sequence). Trimming removed 4 bases from V and 0 bases from J; junction bases left unmatched: 1.

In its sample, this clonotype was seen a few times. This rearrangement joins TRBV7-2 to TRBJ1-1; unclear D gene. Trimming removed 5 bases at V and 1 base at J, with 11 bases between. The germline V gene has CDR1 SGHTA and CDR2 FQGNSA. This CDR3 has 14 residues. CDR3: CASSLYWSNTEAFF. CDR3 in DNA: TGTGCCAGCAGCCTTTACTGGTCGAACACTGAAGCTTTCTTT.

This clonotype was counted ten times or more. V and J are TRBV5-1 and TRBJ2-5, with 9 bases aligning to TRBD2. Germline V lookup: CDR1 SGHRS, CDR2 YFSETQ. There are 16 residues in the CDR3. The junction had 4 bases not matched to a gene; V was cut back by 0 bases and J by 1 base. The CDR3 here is CASSLGLAGFQETQYF. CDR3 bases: TGCGCCAGCAGCTTGGGCCTAGCGGGATTCCAAGAGACCCAGTACTTC.

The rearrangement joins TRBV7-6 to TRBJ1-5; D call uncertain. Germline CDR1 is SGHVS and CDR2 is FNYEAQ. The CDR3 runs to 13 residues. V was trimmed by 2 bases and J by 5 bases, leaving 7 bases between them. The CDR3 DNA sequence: TGTGCCAGCAGCTTACTGCCTCATCAGCCCCAGCATTTT. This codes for CASSLLPHQPQHF.

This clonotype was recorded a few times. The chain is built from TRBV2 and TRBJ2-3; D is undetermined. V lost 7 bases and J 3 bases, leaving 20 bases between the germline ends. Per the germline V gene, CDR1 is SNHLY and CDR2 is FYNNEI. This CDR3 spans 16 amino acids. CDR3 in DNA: TGTGCCAGCACCCAACCCAAAGGTCCCACAACAGATACGCAGTATTTT. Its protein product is CASTQPKGPTTDTQYF.

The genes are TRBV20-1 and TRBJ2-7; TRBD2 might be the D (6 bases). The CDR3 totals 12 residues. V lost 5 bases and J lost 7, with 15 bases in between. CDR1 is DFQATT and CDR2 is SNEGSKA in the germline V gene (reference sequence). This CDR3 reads CSAGGLAAEQYF. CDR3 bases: TGCAGTGCTGGAGGGCTAGCCGCGGAGCAGTACTTC.

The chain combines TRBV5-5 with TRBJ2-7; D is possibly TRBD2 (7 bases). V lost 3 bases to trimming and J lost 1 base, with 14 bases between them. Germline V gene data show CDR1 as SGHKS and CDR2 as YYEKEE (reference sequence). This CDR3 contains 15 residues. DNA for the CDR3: TGTGCCAGCAGCTCCCCGGGGGGCTTTTCCTACGAGCAGTACGTC. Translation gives CASSSPGGFSYEQYV.

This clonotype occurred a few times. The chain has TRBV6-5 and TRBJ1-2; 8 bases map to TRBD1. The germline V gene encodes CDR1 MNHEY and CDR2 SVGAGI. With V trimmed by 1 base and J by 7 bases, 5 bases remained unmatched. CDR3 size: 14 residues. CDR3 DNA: TGTGCCAGCAGTTACTTGCAGGGGGCGGGTGGCTACACCTTC. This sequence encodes CASSYLQGAGGYTF.

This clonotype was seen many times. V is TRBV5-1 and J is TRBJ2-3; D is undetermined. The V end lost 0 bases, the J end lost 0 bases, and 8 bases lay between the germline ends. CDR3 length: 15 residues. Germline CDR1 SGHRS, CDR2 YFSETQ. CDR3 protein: CASSLDQPSTDTQYF. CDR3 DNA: TGCGCCAGCAGCTTGGATCAGCCTAGCACAGATACGCAGTATTTT.

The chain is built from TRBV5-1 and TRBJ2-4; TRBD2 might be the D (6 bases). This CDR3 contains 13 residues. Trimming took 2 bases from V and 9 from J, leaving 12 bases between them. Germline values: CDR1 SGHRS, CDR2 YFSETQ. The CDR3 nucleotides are TGCGCCAGCAGCTTATCAGCGGAGGGCATTCAGTACTTC. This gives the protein CASSLSAEGIQYF. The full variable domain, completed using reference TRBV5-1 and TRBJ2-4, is KAGVTQTPRYLIKTRGQQVTLSCSPISGHRSVSWYQQTPGQGLQFLFEYFSETQRNKGNFPGRFSGRQFSNSRSEMNVSTLELGDSALYLCASSLSAEGIQYFGAGTRLSVL.